These 9 T cell receptor beta chains were sequenced from one sample in a study of OX40 agonist ivuxolimab in advanced cancers. The assay was immunoSEQ multiplex PCR, and TCRdb's table has in-frame clones only and misses some. The top ten clones hold around 5.9% of a sample with about 77,000 clones, roughly 91% of them seen once. Material: CD4+ or CD8+ T cells sorted from blood, obtained in a trial of the OX40 agonist ivuxolimab. These TCRs come from an adult with an advanced solid tumor such as melanoma, head and neck, liver or kidney cancer.

This rearrangement joins TRBV2 to TRBJ1-2, with D maybe TRBD1 (5 bases). The V gene's germline CDR1 is SNHLY and CDR2 FYNNEI. The CDR3 consists of 14 residues. V dropped 6 bases and J dropped 0 bases, with 11 bases sitting between them. The DNA of the CDR3 is TGTGCCAGCAGAGAAACAGGTCCTAACTATGGCTACACCTTC. It yields the protein CASRETGPNYGYTF.

This sequence joins TRBV11-2 and TRBJ2-3; tentatively, D is TRBD1 or TRBD2 (7 bases each). Germline CDR1 SGHAT, CDR2 FQNNGV. CDR3 length: 15 amino acids. V lost 1 base, J lost 3 bases, and 11 bases lay in between. CDR3 coding DNA: TGTGCCAGCAGCTTAGGACAGGGAGGGACAGATACGCAGTATTTT. It specifies CASSLGQGGTDTQYF.

This chain connects TRBV19 to TRBJ2-2, with 9 bases lining up with TRBD1. The V gene end was trimmed by 10 bases and the J gene end by 1 base; junction bases not matched to a gene: 4. The CDR3 is 14 residues long. Germline V CDR1 and CDR2: LNHDA, SQIVND (reference sequence). The CDR3 DNA reads TGTGCCACCGTGGGACAGGGGAACACCGGGGAGCTGTTTTTT. The encoded protein is CATVGQGNTGELFF.

J is TRBJ1-4 and V is TRBV15, with D unclear. The CDR3 loop spans 19 amino acids. V lost 3 bases to trimming and J lost 0 bases, with 20 bases between them. Germline V CDR1 and CDR2: LNHNV, YYDKDF (reference sequence). In DNA form, the CDR3 reads TGTGCCACCAGCAGGTCCGTATCGCGTGTCTTAGCAACTAATGAAAAACTGTTTTTT. Its translation: CATSRSVSRVLATNEKLFF.

The CDR3 nucleotides read TGCGCCAGCAGCTTGCAAGGGGAAAAACTGTTTTTT. It codes for CASSLQGEKLFF. The chain employs TRBV5-1 and TRBJ1-4, with no clear D. V was pared by 1 base and J by 8 bases, with 6 bases between. This CDR3 is built from 12 residues. CDR1 and CDR2 from the germline V gene are SGHRS and YFSETQ.

The chain joins TRBV20-1 to TRBJ1-2, with D tentatively TRBD1 (5 bases). This CDR3 region has 11 residues. Germline V gene lookup returns CDR1 DFQATT and CDR2 SNEGSKA (reference sequence). The CDR3 DNA follows: TGCAGCCACGCGGCTGCAGGGGGCTACACCTTC. Translated, it gives CSHAAAGGYTF.

The J gene is TRBJ1-2, the V gene TRBV9; D uncertain. Between the trimmed V and J ends, which lost 4 bases and 4 bases, there was a span of 14 bases. Germline lookup yields CDR1 SGDLS and CDR2 YYNGEE. There are 14 residues in the CDR3. The CDR3 spells CASSPAGLIYGYTF. The DNA for the CDR3 is TGTGCCAGCAGCCCCGCGGGCCTCATCTATGGCTACACCTTC. Variable domain in full (rest from reference TRBV9 and TRBJ1-2): DSGVTQTPKHLITATGQRVTLRCSPRSGDLSVYWYQQSLDQGLQFLIQYYNGEERAKGNILERFSAQQFPDLHSELNLSSLELGDSALYFCASSPAGLIYGYTFGSGTRLTVV.

V usage is TRBV27 and J usage is TRBJ2-7; tentative D call: TRBD1 (5 bases). There are 15 residues in the CDR3. CDR1 and CDR2 (germline): MNHEY, SMNVEV (reference sequence). With 2 bases removed from V and 2 bases from J, the gap between germline ends came to 13 bases. The chain's CDR3 is CASSLGVQGTYEQYF. CDR3 coding DNA: TGTGCCAGCAGTTTAGGGGTGCAGGGAACCTACGAGCAGTACTTC.

The CDR3 DNA sequence: TGTGCCAGCAGTTACGGGAGAGGGGATGGATCAGGGGAGCTGTTTTTT. Encoded protein: CASSYGRGDGSGELFF. V is TRBV6-5 and J is TRBJ2-2; D possibly matches TRBD1 or TRBD2 (5 bases each). This CDR3 comprises 16 residues. Per the germline V gene, CDR1 is MNHEY and CDR2 is SVGAGI. Trimming stripped 2 bases from V and 8 bases from J, with 18 bases between.